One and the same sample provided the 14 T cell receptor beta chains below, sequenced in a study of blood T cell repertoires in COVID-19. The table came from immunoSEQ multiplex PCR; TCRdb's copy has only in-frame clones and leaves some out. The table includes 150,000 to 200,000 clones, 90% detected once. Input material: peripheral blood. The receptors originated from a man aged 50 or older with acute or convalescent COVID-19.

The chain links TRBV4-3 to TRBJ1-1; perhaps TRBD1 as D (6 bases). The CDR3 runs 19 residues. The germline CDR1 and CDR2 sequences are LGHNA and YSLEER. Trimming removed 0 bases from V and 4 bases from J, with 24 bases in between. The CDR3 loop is CASSQEYTGLRVGGTEAFF. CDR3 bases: TGCGCCAGCAGCCAAGAGTATACAGGGCTGAGGGTCGGTGGCACTGAAGCTTTCTTT.

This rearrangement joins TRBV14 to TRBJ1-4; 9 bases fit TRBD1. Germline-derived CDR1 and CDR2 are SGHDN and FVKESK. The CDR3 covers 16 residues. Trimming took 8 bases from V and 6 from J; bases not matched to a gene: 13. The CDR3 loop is CASRWPTRDRDEKLFF. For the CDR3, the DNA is TGTGCCAGCCGGTGGCCGACCCGGGACAGGGATGAAAAACTGTTTTTT.

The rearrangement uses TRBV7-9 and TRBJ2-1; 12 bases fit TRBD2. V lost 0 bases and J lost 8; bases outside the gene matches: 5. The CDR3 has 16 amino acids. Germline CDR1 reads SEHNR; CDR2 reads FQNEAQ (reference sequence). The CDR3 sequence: CASSLALTSGSDEQFF. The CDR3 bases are TGTGCCAGCAGCTTAGCTTTGACTAGCGGGAGCGATGAGCAGTTCTTC.

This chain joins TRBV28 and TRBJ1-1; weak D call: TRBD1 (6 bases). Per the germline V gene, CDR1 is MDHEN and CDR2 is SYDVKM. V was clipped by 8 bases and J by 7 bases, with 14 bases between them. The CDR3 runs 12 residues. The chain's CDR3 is CASGKDSHEAFF. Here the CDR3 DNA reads TGTGCCAGCGGAAAGGACAGCCATGAAGCTTTCTTT.

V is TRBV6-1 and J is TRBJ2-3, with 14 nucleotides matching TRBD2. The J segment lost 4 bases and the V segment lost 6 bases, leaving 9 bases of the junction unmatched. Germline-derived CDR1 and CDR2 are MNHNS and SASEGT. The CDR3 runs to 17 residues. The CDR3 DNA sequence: TGTGCCAGCAGAGAACCGACTAGCGGGAGGGCCCCAGATACGCAGTATTTT. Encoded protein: CASREPTSGRAPDTQYF.

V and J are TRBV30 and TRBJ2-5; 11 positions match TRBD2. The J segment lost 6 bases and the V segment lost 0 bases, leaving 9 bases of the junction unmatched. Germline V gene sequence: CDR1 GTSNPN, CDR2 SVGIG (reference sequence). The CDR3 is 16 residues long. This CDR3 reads CAWSVGTSGAGKTQYF. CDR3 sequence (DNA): TGTGCCTGGAGTGTTGGGACTAGCGGTGCCGGAAAGACCCAGTACTTC.

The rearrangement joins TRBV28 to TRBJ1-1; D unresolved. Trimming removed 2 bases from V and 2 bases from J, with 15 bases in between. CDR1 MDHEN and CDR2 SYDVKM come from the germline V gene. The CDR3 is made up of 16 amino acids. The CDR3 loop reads CASSLIGRGYNTEAFF. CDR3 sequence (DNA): TGTGCCAGCAGTTTAATAGGGCGAGGGTATAACACTGAAGCTTTCTTT.

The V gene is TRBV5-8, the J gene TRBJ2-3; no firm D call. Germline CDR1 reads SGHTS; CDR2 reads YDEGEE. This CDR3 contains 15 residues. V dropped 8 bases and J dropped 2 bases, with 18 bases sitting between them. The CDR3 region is CASRPGAVNTDTQYF. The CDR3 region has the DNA TGTGCCAGTAGACCAGGTGCAGTCAACACAGATACGCAGTATTTT.

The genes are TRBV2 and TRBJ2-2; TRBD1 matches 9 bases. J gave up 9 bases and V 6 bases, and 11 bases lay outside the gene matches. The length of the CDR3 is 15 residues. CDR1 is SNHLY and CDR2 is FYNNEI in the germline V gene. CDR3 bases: TGTGCCAGCAGCGAATGGGGACAGGGTAACCGGGAGCTGTTTTTT. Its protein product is CASSEWGQGNRELFF.

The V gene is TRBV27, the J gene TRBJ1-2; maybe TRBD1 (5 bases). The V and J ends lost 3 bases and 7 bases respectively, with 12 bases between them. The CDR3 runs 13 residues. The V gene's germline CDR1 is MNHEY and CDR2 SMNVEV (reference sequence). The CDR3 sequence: CASSFGGRGGYTF. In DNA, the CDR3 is TGTGCCAGCAGTTTCGGGGGTAGGGGTGGCTACACCTTC.

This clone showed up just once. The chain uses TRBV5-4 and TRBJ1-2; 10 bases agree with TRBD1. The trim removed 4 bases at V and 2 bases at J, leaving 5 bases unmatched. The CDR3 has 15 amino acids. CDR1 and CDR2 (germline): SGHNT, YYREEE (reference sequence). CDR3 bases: TGTGCCAGCAGCCTCTCGACAGGGGGCAACTATGGCTACACCTTC. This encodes CASSLSTGGNYGYTF.

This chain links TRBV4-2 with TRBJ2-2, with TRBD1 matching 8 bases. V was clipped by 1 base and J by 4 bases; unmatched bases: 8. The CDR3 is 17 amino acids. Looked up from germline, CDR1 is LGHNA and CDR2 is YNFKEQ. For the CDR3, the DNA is TGTGCCAGCAGCCAAGGGACCCAGGGGGCGGGCACCGGGGAGCTGTTTTTT. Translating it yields CASSQGTQGAGTGELFF.

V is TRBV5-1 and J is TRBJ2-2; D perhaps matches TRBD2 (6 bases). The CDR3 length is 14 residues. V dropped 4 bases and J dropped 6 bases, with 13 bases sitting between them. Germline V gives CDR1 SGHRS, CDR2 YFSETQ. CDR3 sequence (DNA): TGCGCCAGCAGCCCGCCGACTAGAGCCGGGGAGCTGTTTTTT. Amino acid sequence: CASSPPTRAGELFF.

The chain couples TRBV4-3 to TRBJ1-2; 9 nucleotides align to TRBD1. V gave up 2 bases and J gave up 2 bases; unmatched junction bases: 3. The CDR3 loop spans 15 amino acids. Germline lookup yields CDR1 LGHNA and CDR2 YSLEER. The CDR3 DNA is TGCGCCAGCAGCCAATTCGGACAGGGGAACTATGGCTACACCTTC. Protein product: CASSQFGQGNYGYTF.